The clone carrying this TCR beta chain came up a few times. In the source study's methods: Counts of nucleated cells, estimated from reference gene primer amplification, were obtained. Using immunoSEQ multiplex PCR, the repertoire was profiled, and TCRdb retains in-frame clones only, with some absent. That table furnishes V, J and clone size, whereas the DNA furnished D and trimming. In the table there are under 300,000 clones, 70% to 90% of which are singletons. The data were obtained in a study of blood T cell repertoires in COVID-19. The material sequenced was PBMCs or T cells enriched from blood (not recorded which). The sequence came from a woman aged 50 to 60 who had recovered from COVID-19.

DNA of the CDR3: TGCGCCAGCAGCCAAGCAGGGGGGCGACAAGAGAGCACAGATACGCAGTATTTT. Its protein product is CASSQAGGRQESTDTQYF. The chain recombines TRBV4-1 with TRBJ2-3, with D possibly being TRBD1 (7 bases). The CDR3 consists of 18 residues. V dropped 1 base and J dropped 0 bases, with 17 bases sitting between them. Germline CDR1 and CDR2: MGHRA and YSYEKL.